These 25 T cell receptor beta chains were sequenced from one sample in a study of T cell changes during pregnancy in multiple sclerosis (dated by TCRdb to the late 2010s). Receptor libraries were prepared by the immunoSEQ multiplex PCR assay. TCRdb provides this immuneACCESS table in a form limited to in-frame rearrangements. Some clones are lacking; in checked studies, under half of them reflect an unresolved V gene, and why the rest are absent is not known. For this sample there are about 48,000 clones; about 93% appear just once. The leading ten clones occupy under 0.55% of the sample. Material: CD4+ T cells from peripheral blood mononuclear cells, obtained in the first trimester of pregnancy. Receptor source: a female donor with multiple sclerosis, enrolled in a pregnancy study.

The CDR3 reads CASSSGQGKGYTF. Written as DNA, the CDR3 is TGTGCCAGCAGTTCCGGACAGGGGAAGGGCTACACCTTC. The rearrangement links TRBV5-6 to TRBJ1-2, with 9 positions matching TRBD1. The V gene end was trimmed by 5 bases and the J gene end by 8 bases; junction bases not matched to a gene: 7. This CDR3 is built from 13 residues. Looked up from germline, CDR1 is SGHDT and CDR2 is YYEEEE.

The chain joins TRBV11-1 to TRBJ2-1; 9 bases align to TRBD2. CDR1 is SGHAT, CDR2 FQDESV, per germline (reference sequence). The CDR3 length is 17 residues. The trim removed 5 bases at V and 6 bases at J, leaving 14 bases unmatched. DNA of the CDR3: TGTGCCAGCAGCCGACCCCTCCAAGCGGGGGGAGTCAATGAGCAGTTCTTC. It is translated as CASSRPLQAGGVNEQFF.

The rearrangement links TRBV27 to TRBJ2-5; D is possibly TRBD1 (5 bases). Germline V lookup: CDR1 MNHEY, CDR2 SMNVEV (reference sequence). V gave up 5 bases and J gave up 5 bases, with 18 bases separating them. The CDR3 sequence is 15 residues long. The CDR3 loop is CASSLNLGPWETQYF. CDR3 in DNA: TGTGCCAGCAGTCTCAACTTGGGGCCCTGGGAGACCCAGTACTTC.

The CDR3: CASSLYLGNIGGETQYF. CDR3 nucleotide sequence: TGTGCCAGCAGCTTATACCTAGGTAACATCGGTGGAGAGACCCAGTACTTC. J is TRBJ2-5 and V is TRBV7-6; no definite D call. Germline CDR1 SGHVS, CDR2 FNYEAQ. The CDR3 loop spans 17 amino acids. V was clipped by 2 bases and J by 4 bases, with 20 bases between them.

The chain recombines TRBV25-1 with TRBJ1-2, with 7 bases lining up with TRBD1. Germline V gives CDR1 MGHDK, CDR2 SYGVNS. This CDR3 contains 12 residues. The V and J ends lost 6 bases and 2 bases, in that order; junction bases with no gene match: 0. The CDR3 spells CASRGQNYGYTF. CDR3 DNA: TGTGCCAGCAGGGGACAGAACTATGGCTACACCTTC.

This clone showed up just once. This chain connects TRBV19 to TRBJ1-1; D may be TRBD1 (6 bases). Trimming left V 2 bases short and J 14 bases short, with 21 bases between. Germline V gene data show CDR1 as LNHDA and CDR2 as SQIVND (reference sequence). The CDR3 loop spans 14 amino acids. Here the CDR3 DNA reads TGTGCCAGTAGTATAATCGGGATTGAACAGGGATGGTTCTTT. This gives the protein CASSIIGIEQGWFF.

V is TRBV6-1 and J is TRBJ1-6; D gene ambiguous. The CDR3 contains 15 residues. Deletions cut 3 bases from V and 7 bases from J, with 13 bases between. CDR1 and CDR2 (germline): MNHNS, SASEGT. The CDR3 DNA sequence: TGTGCCAGCAGTGACATGGGAGTAGCGAATTCACCCCTCCACTTT. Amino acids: CASSDMGVANSPLHF.

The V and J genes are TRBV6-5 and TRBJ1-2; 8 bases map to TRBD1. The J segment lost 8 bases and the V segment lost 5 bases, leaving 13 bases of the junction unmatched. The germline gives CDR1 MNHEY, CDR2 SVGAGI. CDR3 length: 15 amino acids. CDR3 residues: CASSGQGPRVGGYTF. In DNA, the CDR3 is TGTGCCAGCAGTGGACAGGGCCCTAGGGTGGGGGGCTACACCTTC.

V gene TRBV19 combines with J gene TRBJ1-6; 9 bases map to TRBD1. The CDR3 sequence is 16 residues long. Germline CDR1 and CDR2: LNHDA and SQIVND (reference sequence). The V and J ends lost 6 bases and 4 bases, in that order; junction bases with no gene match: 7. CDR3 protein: CASRSGTGTYNSPLHF. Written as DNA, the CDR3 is TGTGCCAGTAGGAGCGGGACAGGGACATATAATTCACCCCTCCACTTT.

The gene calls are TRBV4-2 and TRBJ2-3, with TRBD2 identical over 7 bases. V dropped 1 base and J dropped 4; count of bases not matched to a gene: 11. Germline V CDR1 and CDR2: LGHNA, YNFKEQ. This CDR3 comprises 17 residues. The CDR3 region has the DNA TGTGCCAGCAGCCAAGCCAAAGGACTGGCGGGGGCAGATACGCAGTATTTT. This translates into CASSQAKGLAGADTQYF.

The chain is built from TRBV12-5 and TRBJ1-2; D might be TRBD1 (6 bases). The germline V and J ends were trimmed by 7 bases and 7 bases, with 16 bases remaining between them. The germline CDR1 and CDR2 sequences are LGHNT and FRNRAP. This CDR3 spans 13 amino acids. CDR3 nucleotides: TGTGCTAGTGCCCTCTCCGGGGGGGCTGGCTACACCTTC. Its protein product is CASALSGGAGYTF. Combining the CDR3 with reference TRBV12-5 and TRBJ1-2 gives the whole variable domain DARVTQTPRHKVTEMGQEVTMRCQPILGHNTVFWYRQTMMQGLELLAYFRNRAPLDDSGMPKDRFSAEMPDATLATLKIQPSEPRDSAVYFCASALSGGAGYTFGSGTRLTVV.

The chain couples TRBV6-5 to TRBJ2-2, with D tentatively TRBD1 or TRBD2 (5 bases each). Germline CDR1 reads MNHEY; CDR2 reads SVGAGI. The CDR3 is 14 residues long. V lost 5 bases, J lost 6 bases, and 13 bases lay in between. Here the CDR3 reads CASSDYIRAGELFF. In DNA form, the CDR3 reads TGTGCCAGCAGTGACTACATCAGGGCCGGGGAGCTGTTTTTT.

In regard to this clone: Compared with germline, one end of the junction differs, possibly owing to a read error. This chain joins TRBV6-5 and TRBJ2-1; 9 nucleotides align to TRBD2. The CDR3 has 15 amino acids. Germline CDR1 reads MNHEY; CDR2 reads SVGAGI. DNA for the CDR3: TGTGCCAGCAAATCGGGCGGGGGGGCCTATAATGAGCAGTTCTTC. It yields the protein CASKSGGGAYNEQFF.

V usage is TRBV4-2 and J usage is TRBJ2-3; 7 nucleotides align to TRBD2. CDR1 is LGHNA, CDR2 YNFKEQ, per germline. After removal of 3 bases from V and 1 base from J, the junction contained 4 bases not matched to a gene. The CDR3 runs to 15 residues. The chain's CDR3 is CASSQGRGGTDTQYF. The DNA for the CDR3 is TGTGCCAGCAGCCAGGGACGGGGGGGCACAGATACGCAGTATTTT.

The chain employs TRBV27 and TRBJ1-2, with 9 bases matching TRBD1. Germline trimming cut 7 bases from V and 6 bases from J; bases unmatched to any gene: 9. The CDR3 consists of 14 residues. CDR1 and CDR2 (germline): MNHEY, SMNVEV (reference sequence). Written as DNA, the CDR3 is TGTGCCAGCAAACTACAGGGGGCAGTTGATGGCTACACCTTC. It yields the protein CASKLQGAVDGYTF.

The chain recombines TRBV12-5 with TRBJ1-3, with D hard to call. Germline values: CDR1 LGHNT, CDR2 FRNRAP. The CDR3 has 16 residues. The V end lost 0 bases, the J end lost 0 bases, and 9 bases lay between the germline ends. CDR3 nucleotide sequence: TGTGCTAGTGGTTTGGTACTGACAAACTCTGGAAACACCATATATTTT. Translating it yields CASGLVLTNSGNTIYF. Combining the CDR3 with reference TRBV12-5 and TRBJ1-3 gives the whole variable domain DARVTQTPRHKVTEMGQEVTMRCQPILGHNTVFWYRQTMMQGLELLAYFRNRAPLDDSGMPKDRFSAEMPDATLATLKIQPSEPRDSAVYFCASGLVLTNSGNTIYFGEGSWLTVV.

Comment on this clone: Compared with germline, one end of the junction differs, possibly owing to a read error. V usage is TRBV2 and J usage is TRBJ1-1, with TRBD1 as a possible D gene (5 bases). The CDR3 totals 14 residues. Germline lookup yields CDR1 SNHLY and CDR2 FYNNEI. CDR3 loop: CASREDSLNTEAFF. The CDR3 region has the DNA TGTGCCAGCAGGGAAGACAGCTTGAACACTGAAGCTTTCTTT.

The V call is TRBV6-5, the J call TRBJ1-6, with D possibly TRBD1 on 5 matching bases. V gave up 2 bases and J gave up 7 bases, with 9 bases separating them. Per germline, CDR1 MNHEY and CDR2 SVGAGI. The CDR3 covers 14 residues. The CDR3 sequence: CASSYDSLNSPLHF. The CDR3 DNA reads TGTGCCAGCAGTTACGACAGCTTAAATTCACCCCTCCACTTT.

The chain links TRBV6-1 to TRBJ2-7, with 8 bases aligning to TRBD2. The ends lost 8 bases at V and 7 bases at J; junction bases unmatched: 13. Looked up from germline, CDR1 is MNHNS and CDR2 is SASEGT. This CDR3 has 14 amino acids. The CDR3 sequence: CASLRGGAEWEQYF. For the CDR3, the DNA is TGTGCCAGCCTTCGGGGGGGGGCGGAATGGGAGCAGTACTTC.

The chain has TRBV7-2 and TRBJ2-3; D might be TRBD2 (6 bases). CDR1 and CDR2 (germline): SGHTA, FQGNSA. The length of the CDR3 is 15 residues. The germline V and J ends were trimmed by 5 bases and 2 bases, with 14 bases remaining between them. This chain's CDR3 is CASSPRLGTTDTQYF. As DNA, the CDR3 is TGTGCCAGCAGCCCCCGACTAGGCACCACAGATACGCAGTATTTT.

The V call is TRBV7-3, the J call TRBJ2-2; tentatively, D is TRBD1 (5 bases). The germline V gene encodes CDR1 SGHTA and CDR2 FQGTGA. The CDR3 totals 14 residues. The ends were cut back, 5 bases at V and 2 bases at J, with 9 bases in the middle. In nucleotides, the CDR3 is TGTGCCAGCAGCCGAGACAGCAACACCGGGGAGCTGTTTTTT. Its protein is CASSRDSNTGELFF.

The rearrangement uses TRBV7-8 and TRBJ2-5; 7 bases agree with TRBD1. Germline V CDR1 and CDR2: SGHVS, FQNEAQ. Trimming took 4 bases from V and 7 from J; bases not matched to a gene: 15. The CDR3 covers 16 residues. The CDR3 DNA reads TGTGCCAGCAGCTCCTCTTTGGGGACAGTTTTACTGACCCAGTACTTC. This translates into CASSSSLGTVLLTQYF.

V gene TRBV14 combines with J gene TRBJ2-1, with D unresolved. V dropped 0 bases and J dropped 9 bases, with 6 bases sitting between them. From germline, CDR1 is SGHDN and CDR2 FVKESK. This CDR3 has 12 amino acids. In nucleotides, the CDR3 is TGTGCCAGCAGCCAAGATAGAGTTGAGCAGTTCTTC. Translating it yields CASSQDRVEQFF.

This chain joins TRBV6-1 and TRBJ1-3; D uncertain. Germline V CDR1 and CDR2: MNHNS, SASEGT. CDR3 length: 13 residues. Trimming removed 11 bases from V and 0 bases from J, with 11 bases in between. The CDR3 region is CAGELSSGNTIYF. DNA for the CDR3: TGTGCCGGAGAGTTGAGCTCTGGAAACACCATATATTTT.

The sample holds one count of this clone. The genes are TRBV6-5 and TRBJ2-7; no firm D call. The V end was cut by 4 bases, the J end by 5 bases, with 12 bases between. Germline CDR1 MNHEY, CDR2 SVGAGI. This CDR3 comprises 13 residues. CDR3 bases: TGTGCCAGCAGTTTCTCCGAGAAACACGAGCAGTACTTC. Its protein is CASSFSEKHEQYF.